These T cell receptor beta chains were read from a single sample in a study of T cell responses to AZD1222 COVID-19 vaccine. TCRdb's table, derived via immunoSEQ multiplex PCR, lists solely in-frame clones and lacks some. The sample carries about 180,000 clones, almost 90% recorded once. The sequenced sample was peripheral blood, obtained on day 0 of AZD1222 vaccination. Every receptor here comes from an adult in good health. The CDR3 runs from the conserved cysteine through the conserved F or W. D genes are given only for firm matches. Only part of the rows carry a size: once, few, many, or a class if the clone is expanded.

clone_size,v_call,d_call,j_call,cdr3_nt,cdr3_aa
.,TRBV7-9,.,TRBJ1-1,TGTGCCAGCAGCTTAGCTGGGGGCAGAGCTGAAGCTTTCTTT,CASSLAGGRAEAFF
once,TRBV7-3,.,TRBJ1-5,TGTGCCAGCCGCTCGAGTAAAGGACTGCAGCCCCAGCATTTT,CASRSSKGLQPQHF
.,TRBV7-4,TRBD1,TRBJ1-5,TGTGCCAGCAGCCCAGGGGGGCAGGGGATGAATCAGCCCCAGCATTTT,CASSPGGQGMNQPQHF
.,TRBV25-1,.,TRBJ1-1,TGTGCCAGCAGTGAACTTTCCCAGGGGAACACTGAAGCTTTCTTT,CASSELSQGNTEAFF
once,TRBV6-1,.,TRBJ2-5,TGTGCCAGCAGTGAAAATCGGGGGTTTCAAGAGACCCAGTACTTC,CASSENRGFQETQYF
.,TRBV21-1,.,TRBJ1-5,TGTGCCAGCAGCTCAACCCGAAAGGGTACAGGCAATCAGCCCCAGCATTTT,CASSSTRKGTGNQPQHF
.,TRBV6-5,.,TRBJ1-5,TGTGCCAGCAGCACAGGGCCAAATCAGCCCCAGCATTTT,CASSTGPNQPQHF
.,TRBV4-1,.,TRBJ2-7,TGCGCCAGCAGGGGGGGTCTTGGGACCTCATTATCCGGCGAGCAGTACTTC,CASRGGLGTSLSGEQYF
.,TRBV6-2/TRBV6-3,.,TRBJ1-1,TGTGCCAGCAGTTACGTGATGGGGGCTTATGGTGAAGCTTTCTTT,CASSYVMGAYGEAFF
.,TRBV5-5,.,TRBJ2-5,TGTGCCAGCAGCTTTCAAGAGACCCAGTACTTC,CASSFQETQYF
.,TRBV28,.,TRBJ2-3,TGTGCCAGCAGCAACCCGGGACCAGGGTCAGATACGCAGTATTTT,CASSNPGPGSDTQYF
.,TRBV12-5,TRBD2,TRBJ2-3,TGTGCTAGTGGTTTGGGCACGGGACTAGCTTATACAGATACGCAGTATTTT,CASGLGTGLAYTDTQYF
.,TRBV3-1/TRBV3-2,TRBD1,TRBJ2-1,TGTGCCAGCAGCCAAGATGCGGGACAGGGCTTTATAAATGAGCAGTTCTTC,CASSQDAGQGFINEQFF
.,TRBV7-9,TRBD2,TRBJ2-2,TGTGCCAACAGCATCGGACTAGCGGGAGGGTACGGCAACGGGGAGCTGTTTTTT,CANSIGLAGGYGNGELFF
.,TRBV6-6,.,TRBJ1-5,TGTGCCAGCATGGGAGCGAGCAATCAGCCCCAGCATTTT,CASMGASNQPQHF
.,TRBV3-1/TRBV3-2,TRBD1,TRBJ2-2,TGTGCCAGCAGTCCACAGGGGACCGGGGAGCTGTTTTTT,CASSPQGTGELFF
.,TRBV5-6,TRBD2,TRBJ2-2,TGTGCCAGCAGCTTCACCGGGACTAGCGGGAGGAATTGGGAGCTGTTTTTT,CASSFTGTSGRNWELFF
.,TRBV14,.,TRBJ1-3,TGTGCCAGCAGCCATGGGGGCTTCTCTGGAAACACCATATATTTT,CASSHGGFSGNTIYF
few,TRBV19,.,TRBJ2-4,TGTGCCAGTAGTATAGAGGGGAGGGCCAAAAACATTCAGTACTTC,CASSIEGRAKNIQYF
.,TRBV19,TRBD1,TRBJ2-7,TGTGCCAGTAGTCCCGTGGGACAGAGGCACGAGCAGTACTTC,CASSPVGQRHEQYF
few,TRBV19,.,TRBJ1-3,TGTGCCAGTAGTCCCCTGGGAAACACCATATATTTT,CASSPLGNTIYF
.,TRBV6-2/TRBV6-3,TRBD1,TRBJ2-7,TGTGCCAGCAGTTCGGGACAGCATACCTACGAGCAGTACTTC,CASSSGQHTYEQYF
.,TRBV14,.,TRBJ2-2,TGTGCCAGCAGCCAAGGGGGTCGACTATATAACACCGGGGAGCTGTTTTTT,CASSQGGRLYNTGELFF
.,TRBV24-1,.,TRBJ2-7,TGTGCCACCAGTTACGGGGGCAGCTCCTACGAGCAGTACTTC,CATSYGGSSYEQYF
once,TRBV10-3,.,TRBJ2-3,TGTGCCACCTCTTTCGAGGGGGGGCCTACAGATACGCAGTATTTT,CATSFEGGPTDTQYF
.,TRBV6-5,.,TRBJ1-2,TGTGCCAGCAGTATTGGCCAGTCTAACTATGGCTACACCTTC,CASSIGQSNYGYTF
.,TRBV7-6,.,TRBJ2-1,TGTGCCAGCAGCCCCGGTGACAATGAGCAGTTCTTC,CASSPGDNEQFF
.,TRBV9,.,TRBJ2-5,TGTGCCAGCAGCGTGTACTCGAGGGGTTCAGGAGAGACCCAGTACTTC,CASSVYSRGSGETQYF